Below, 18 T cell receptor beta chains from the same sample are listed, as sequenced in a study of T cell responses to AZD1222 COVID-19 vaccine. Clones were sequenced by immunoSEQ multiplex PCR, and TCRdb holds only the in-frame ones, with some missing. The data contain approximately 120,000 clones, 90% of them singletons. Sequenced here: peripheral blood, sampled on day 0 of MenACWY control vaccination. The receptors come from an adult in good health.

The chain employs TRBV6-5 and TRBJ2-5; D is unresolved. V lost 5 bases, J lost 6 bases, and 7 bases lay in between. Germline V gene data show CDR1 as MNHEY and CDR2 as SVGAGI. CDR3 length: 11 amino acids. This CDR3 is CASSTDKTQYF. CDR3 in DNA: TGTGCCAGCAGTACCGACAAGACCCAGTACTTC.

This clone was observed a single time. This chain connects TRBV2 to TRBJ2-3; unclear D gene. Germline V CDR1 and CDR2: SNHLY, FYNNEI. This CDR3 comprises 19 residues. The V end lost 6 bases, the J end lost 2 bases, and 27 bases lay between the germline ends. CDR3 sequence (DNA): TGTGCCAGCAGGGGCCCGTTTGAAGGGCGCCGACTGAACACAGATACGCAGTATTTT. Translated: CASRGPFEGRRLNTDTQYF.

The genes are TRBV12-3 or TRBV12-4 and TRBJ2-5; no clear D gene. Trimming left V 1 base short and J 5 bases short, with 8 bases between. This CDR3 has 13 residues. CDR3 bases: TGTGCCAGCAGTTTAGTTCCCTGGGAGACCCAGTACTTC. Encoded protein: CASSLVPWETQYF.

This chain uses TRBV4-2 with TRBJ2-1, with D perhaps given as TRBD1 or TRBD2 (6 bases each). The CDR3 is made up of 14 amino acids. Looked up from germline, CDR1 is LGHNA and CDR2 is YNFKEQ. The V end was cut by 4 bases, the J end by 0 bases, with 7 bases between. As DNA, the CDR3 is TGTGCCAGCAGCCCGGGGGCCTCCTACAATGAGCAGTTCTTC. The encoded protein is CASSPGASYNEQFF.

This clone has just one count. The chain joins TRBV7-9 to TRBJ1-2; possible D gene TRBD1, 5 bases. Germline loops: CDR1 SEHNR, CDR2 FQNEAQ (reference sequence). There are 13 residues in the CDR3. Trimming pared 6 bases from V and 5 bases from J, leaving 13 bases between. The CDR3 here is CASSRGDQYGYTF. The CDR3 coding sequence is TGTGCCAGCAGTCGTGGGGACCAATATGGCTACACCTTC.

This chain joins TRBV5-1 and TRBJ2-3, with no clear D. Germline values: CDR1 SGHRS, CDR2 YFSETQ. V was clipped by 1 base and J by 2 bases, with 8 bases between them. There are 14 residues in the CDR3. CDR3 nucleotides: TGCGCCAGCAGCTTGTCTACCGCCACAGATACGCAGTATTTT. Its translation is CASSLSTATDTQYF.

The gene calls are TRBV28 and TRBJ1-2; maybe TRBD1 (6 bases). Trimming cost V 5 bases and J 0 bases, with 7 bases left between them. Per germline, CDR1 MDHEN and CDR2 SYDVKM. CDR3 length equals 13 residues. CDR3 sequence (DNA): TGTGCCAGCAGTCGACAGGCTAACTATGGCTACACCTTC. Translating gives CASSRQANYGYTF.

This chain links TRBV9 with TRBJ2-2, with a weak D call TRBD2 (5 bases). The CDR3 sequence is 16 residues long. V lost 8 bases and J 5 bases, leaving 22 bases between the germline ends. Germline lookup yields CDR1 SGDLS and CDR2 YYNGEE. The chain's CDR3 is CASQTGGTRRTGELFF. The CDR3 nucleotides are TGTGCCAGTCAAACCGGAGGCACACGACGGACCGGGGAGCTGTTTTTT.

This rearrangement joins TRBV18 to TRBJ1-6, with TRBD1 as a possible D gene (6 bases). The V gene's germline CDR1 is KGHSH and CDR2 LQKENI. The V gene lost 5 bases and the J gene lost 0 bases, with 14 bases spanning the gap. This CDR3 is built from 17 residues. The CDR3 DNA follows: TGTGCCAGCTCATCTAACAGGGCCCTCTCCTATAATTCACCCCTCCACTTT. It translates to CASSSNRALSYNSPLHF.

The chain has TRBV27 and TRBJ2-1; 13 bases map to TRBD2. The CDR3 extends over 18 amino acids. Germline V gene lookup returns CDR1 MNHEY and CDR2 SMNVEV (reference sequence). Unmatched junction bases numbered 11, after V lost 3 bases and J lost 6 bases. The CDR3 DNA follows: TGTGCCAGCAGTTTTTATCCGACTAGCGGGAGGTATAGCAATGAGCAGTTCTTC. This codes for CASSFYPTSGRYSNEQFF.

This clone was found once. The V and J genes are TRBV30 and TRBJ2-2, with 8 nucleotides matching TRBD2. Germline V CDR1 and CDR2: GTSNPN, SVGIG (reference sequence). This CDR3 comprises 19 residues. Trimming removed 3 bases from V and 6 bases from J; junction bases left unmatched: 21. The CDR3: CAWSHRVLAGSPRAGELFF. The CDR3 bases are TGTGCCTGGAGCCACCGGGTGTTAGCGGGATCCCCCCGGGCCGGGGAGCTGTTTTTT. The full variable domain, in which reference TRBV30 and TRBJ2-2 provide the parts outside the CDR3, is SQTIHQWPATLVQPVGSPLSLECTVEGTSNPNLYWYRQAAGRGLQLLFYSVGIGQISSEVPQNLSASRPQDRQFILSSKKLLLSDSGFYLCAWSHRVLAGSPRAGELFFGEGSRLTVL.

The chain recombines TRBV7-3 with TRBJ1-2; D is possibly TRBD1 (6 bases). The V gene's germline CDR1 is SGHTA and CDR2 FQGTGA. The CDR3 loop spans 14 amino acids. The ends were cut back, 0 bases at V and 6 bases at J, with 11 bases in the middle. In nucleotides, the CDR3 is TGTGCCAGCAGCTTAACGCAACAGGGAGATGGCTACACCTTC. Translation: CASSLTQQGDGYTF.

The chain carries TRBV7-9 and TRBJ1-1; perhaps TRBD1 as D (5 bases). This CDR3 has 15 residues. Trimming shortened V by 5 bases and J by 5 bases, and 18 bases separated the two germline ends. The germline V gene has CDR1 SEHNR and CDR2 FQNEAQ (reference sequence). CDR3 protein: CASSPFGGVGTEAFF. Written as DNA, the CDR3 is TGTGCCAGCAGCCCTTTTGGAGGGGTGGGTACTGAAGCTTTCTTT.

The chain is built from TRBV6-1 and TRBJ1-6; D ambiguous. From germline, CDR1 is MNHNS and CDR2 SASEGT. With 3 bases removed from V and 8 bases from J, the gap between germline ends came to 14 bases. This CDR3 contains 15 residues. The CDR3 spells CASSDNSASDSPLHF. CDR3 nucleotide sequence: TGTGCCAGCAGTGATAACAGCGCGTCGGATTCACCCCTCCACTTT.

The CDR3 DNA sequence: TGTGCCAGCACTTACGGGAGCTCCTATAATTCACCCCTCCACTTT. Its protein is CASTYGSSYNSPLHF. V usage is TRBV2 and J usage is TRBJ1-6; D gene ambiguous. Trimming took 7 bases from V and 0 from J, leaving 10 bases between them. CDR1 is SNHLY, CDR2 FYNNEI, per germline. The CDR3 is made up of 15 amino acids.

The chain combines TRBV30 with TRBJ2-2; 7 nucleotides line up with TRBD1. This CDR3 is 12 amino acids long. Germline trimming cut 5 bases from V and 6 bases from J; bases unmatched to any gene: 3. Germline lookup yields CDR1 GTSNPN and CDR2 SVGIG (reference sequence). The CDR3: CAWSRGPGELFF. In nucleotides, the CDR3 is TGTGCCTGGTCTAGGGGGCCCGGGGAGCTGTTTTTT.

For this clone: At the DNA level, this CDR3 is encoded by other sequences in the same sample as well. The CDR3 sequence is CATSRGQGNEKLFF. In nucleotides, the CDR3 is TGTGCCACCAGTCGCGGTCAGGGTAATGAAAAACTGTTTTTT. This sequence joins TRBV15 and TRBJ1-4; tentative D call: TRBD1 (5 bases). This CDR3 contains 14 residues. V gave up 6 bases and J gave up 4 bases, with 12 bases separating them. Germline lookup yields CDR1 LNHNV and CDR2 YYDKDF (reference sequence).

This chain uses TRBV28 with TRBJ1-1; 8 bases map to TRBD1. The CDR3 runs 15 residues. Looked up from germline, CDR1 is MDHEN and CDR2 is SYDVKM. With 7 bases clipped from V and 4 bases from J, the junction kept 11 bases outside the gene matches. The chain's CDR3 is CASTPQGAAGTEAFF. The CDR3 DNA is TGTGCCAGCACCCCCCAGGGGGCGGCGGGCACTGAAGCTTTCTTT.